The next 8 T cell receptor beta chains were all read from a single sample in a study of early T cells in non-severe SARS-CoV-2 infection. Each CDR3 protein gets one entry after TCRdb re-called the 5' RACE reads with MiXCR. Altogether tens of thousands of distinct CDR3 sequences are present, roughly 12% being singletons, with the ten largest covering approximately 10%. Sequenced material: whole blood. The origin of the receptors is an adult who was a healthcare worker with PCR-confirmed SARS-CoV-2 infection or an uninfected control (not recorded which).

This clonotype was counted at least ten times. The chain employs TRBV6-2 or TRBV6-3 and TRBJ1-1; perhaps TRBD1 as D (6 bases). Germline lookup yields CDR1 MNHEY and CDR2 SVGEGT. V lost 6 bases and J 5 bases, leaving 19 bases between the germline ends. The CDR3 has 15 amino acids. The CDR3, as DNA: TGTGCCAGCAGGAAGATACAGGGAGTTGAGACTGAAGCTTTCTTT. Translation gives CASRKIQGVETEAFF.

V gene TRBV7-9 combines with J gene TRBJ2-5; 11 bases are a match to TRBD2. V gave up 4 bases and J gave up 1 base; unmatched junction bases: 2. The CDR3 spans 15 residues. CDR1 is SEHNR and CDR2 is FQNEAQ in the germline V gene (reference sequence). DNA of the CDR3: TGTGCCAGCAGCTCTAGCGGGGGGCCCCAAGAGACCCAGTACTTC. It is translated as CASSSSGGPQETQYF.

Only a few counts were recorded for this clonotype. The CDR3 bases are TGCGCCAGCAGCCCACGCAACTCTCTAGCGGGGGGGGCAGATACGCAGTATTTT. The encoded protein is CASSPRNSLAGGADTQYF. The genes are TRBV4-1 and TRBJ2-3; 12 bases agree with TRBD2. The V and J ends lost 4 bases and 4 bases, in that order; junction bases with no gene match: 12. There are 18 residues in the CDR3. Germline assignment: CDR1 MGHRA and CDR2 YSYEKL.

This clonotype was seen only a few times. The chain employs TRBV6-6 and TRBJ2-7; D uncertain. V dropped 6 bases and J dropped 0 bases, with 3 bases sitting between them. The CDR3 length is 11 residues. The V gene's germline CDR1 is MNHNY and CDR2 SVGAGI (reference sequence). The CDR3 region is CASRNSYEQYF. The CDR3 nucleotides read TGTGCCAGCAGGAACTCCTACGAGCAGTACTTC.

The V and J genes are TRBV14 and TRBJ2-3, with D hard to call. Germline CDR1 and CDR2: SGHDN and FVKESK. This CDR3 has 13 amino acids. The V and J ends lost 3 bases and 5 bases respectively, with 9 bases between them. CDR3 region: CASSQNTGDTQYF. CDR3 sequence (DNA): TGTGCCAGCAGCCAGAACACGGGAGATACGCAGTATTTT.

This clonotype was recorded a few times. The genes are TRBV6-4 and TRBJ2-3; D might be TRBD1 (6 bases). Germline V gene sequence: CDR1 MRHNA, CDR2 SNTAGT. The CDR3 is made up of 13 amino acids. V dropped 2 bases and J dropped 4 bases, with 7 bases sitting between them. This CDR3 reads CASSDGGPDTQYF. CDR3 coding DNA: TGTGCCAGCAGTGACGGGGGCCCAGATACGCAGTATTTT.

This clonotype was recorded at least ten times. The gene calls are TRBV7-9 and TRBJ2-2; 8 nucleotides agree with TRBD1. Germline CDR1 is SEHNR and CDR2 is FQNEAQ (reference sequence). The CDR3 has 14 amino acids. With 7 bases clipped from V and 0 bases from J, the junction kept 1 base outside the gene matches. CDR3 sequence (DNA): TGTGCCAGCATGACAGGGGCGAACACCGGGGAGCTGTTTTTT. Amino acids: CASMTGANTGELFF.

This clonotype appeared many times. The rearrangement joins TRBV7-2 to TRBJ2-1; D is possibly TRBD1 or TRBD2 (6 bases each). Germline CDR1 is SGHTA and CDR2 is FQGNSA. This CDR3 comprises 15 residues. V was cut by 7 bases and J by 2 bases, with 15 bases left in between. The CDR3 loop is CASTPTRGPYNEQFF. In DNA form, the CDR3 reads TGTGCCAGCACCCCAACCCGGGGGCCCTACAATGAGCAGTTCTTC.